The clone carrying this TCR beta chain was seen only once. The germline V gene has CDR1 SGHTA and CDR2 FQGTGA. Trimming removed 4 bases from V and 0 bases from J, with 5 bases in between. The CDR3 has 13 residues. Libraries were prepared by immunoSEQ multiplex PCR; TCRdb keeps only in-frame clonotypes and omits some of them. The profile shows more than 50,000 clones, 75% to 90% of them singletons. This sample was taken from a study of OX40 agonist ivuxolimab in advanced cancers. Turning to the study itself: Patients received ivuxolimab, an intravenous treatment, every 2 weeks at 0.01 to 10 mg/kg. Patients were under 90% male with ages roughly 20 to 80, mean about 60. Partial responses, seen in three patients, involved one hepatocellular carcinoma and two cutaneous melanomas.

This specimen was CD4+ or CD8+ T cells sorted from blood, taken in a trial of the OX40 agonist ivuxolimab. The TCR sequence derives from an adult with an advanced solid tumor such as melanoma, head and neck, liver or kidney cancer. The chain combines TRBV7-3 with TRBJ2-3, with D uncertain. CDR3 sequence reads: CASSSTSTDTQYF. CDR3 sequence (DNA): TGTGCCAGCAGCTCGACCAGCACAGATACGCAGTATTTT. Supplemented by reference TRBV7-3 and TRBJ2-3, the full variable domain reads GAGVSQTPSNKVTEKGKYVELRCDPISGHTALYWYRQSLGQGPEFLIYFQGTGAADDSGLPNDRFFAVRPEGSVSTLKIQRTERGDSAVYLCASSSTSTDTQYFGPGTRLTVL.